This is a list of T cell receptor beta chains from one sample in a study of blood T cell repertoires in COVID-19. Measured with immunoSEQ multiplex PCR; TCRdb has only the in-frame clones, and not every one. The sample has fewer than 60,000 clones; roughly 90% are singletons. The sample comprised peripheral blood. The receptors were gathered from a human donor with acute or convalescent COVID-19. The donor label of this sample is uncertain. The CDR3 runs from the conserved cysteine through the conserved F or W. A D gene is named only where the DNA matches it firmly. Where a row states a size, it is once, few, many or the class of an expanded clone; other rows omit it.

abundance	v_gene	d_gene	len	j_gene	CDR3aa	CDR3nt
.	TRBV5-1	TRBD1	14	TRBJ2-2	CASSSGQGAGELFF	TGCGCCAGCAGCTCGGGACAGGGGGCCGGGGAGCTGTTTTTT
.	TRBV5-8	TRBD1	14	TRBJ1-5	CASSLTGGAQPQHF	TGTGCCAGCAGCTTAACAGGGGGTGCTCAGCCCCAGCATTTT
.	TRBV27	.	16	TRBJ2-2	CASSSPRRLNTGELFF	TGTGCCAGCAGTTCCCCGAGGAGGTTGAACACCGGGGAGCTGTTTTTT
few	TRBV11-2	.	14	TRBJ2-2	CASSSLAETGELFF	TGTGCCAGCAGCTCCCTGGCGGAGACCGGGGAGCTGTTTTTT
.	TRBV6-5	.	14	TRBJ1-2	CASSYDRDTYGYTF	TGTGCCAGCAGTTACGACCGGGACACCTATGGCTACACCTTC
.	TRBV28	TRBD1	14	TRBJ2-7	CASRGTGGSSEQYF	TGTGCCAGCAGAGGGACAGGGGGTTCTAGCGAGCAGTACTTC
.	TRBV5-1	TRBD1	16	TRBJ1-1	CASSQGQGASDTEAFF	TGCGCCAGCAGCCAAGGACAGGGGGCGTCTGACACTGAAGCTTTCTTT
.	TRBV29-1	.	14	TRBJ1-3	CSVSSPSAGNTIYF	TGCAGCGTTAGCTCCCCGTCTGCCGGAAACACCATATATTTT
.	TRBV4-1	.	14	TRBJ1-2	CASSQGTAGYGYTF	TGCGCCAGCAGCCAAGGGACAGCCGGCTATGGCTACACCTTC
.	TRBV29-1	.	14	TRBJ2-5	CSVARTGREETQYF	TGCAGCGTCGCAAGGACAGGGAGGGAAGAGACCCAGTACTTC
.	TRBV18	TRBD1	15	TRBJ2-3	CASSPPGQGADTQYF	TGTGCCAGCTCACCACCGGGACAGGGCGCAGATACGCAGTATTTT
.	TRBV4-1	.	15	TRBJ2-2	CASSQGHTNTGELFF	TGCGCCAGCAGCCAAGGACACACGAACACCGGGGAGCTGTTTTTT
.	TRBV28	TRBD1	16	TRBJ1-5	CASRSGQLISNQPQHF	TGTGCCAGCAGGTCGGGACAGTTAATAAGCAATCAGCCCCAGCATTTT
.	TRBV28	TRBD2	13	TRBJ2-7	CASTLGGTYEQYF	TGTGCCAGCACCCTGGGGGGGACCTACGAGCAGTACTTC
.	TRBV5-1	TRBD2	15	TRBJ2-3	CASSLGGSQADTQYF	TGCGCCAGCAGCTTGGGCGGGAGCCAGGCAGATACGCAGTATTTT
.	TRBV19	TRBD1	14	TRBJ2-7	CASSTQQGAYEQYF	TGTGCCAGTAGTACCCAACAGGGGGCCTACGAGCAGTACTTC
.	TRBV7-9	TRBD1	13	TRBJ1-2	CASSRTGSGGYTF	TGTGCCAGCAGCCGGACAGGGTCGGGCGGCTACACCTTC
.	TRBV6-5	TRBD1	14	TRBJ1-1	CASPDRVWNTEAFF	TGTGCCAGCCCCGACAGGGTTTGGAACACTGAAGCTTTCTTT
.	TRBV5-1	TRBD1	14	TRBJ1-6	CASSKDRGNSPLHF	TGCGCCAGCAGCAAGGACAGGGGAAATTCACCCCTCCACTTT
.	TRBV11-2	.	11	TRBJ2-5	CASARGETQYF	TGTGCCAGCGCTCGGGGGGAGACCCAGTACTTC
.	TRBV29-1	.	12	TRBJ2-2	CSVWRYTGELFF	TGCAGCGTGTGGCGGTACACCGGGGAGCTGTTTTTT
.	TRBV5-1	.	13	TRBJ1-1	CASTFGGNTEAFF	TGCGCCAGCACCTTCGGGGGGAACACTGAAGCTTTCTTT
.	TRBV21-1	.	17	TRBJ1-2	CASIVGTPDYTNYGYTF	TGTGCCAGCATCGTAGGGACACCCGACTATACTAACTATGGCTACACCTTC
.	TRBV18	.	14	TRBJ1-5	CASSSQGLDQPQHF	TGTGCCAGCTCAAGTCAGGGGTTGGATCAGCCCCAGCATTTT
.	TRBV7-3	TRBD2	13	TRBJ2-1	CASREAGVGEQFF	TGTGCCAGCAGGGAAGCGGGAGTCGGTGAGCAGTTCTTC
.	TRBV18	.	15	TRBJ2-5	CASFPQGPPVGTQYF	TGTGCCAGCTTTCCCCAGGGTCCACCCGTCGGGACCCAGTACTTC
.	TRBV6-6	TRBD1	15	TRBJ1-5	CASSFSGGPNQPQHF	TGTGCCAGCAGTTTTTCAGGGGGACCAAATCAGCCCCAGCATTTT
.	TRBV5-4	TRBD1	12	TRBJ1-3	CAFRGAGNTIYF	TGTGCCTTCAGGGGGGCTGGAAACACCATATATTTT
few	TRBV5-4	TRBD2	15	TRBJ2-7	CASKRDRTRAYEQYF	TGTGCCAGCAAACGCGACCGGACTAGGGCTTACGAGCAGTACTTC
.	TRBV9	TRBD2	18	TRBJ2-4	CASSVEAGDVLAKNIQYF	TGTGCCAGCAGCGTAGAAGCGGGGGACGTTTTAGCCAAAAACATTCAGTACTTC
.	TRBV3-1/TRBV3-2	TRBD2	19	TRBJ2-3	CASSQDSRLAGGSTDTQYF	TGTGCCAGCAGCCAAGACAGCAGGCTAGCGGGAGGGAGCACAGATACGCAGTATTTT
.	TRBV30	TRBD1	14	TRBJ1-4	CAWGPDRGNEKLFF	TGTGCCTGGGGGCCTGACAGGGGTAATGAAAAACTGTTTTTT
few	TRBV5-1	TRBD1	15	TRBJ1-1	CASSPESAGGTEAFF	TGCGCCAGCAGCCCAGAATCCGCAGGGGGCACTGAAGCTTTCTTT
.	TRBV5-1	.	14	TRBJ1-2	CASSGRGANYGYTF	TGCGCCAGCAGCGGGCGGGGAGCCAACTATGGCTACACCTTC
.	TRBV2	.	16	TRBJ2-5	CASSGQGSLYQETQYF	TGTGCCAGCAGTGGACAAGGCAGCCTATACCAAGAGACCCAGTACTTC
few	TRBV18	TRBD1	13	TRBJ2-7	CASSPQAGGEQYF	TGTGCCAGCTCACCACAGGCAGGGGGCGAGCAGTACTTC
.	TRBV19	TRBD1	14	TRBJ1-1	CASSTDRAGTEAFF	TGTGCCAGTAGCACGGACAGGGCGGGCACTGAAGCTTTCTTT
.	TRBV5-1	.	15	TRBJ2-3	CASSLEGGSTDTQYF	TGCGCCAGCAGCTTGGAGGGAGGTAGCACAGATACGCAGTATTTT
.	TRBV18	.	14	TRBJ1-2	CASSPTTGAYGYTF	TGTGCCAGCTCACCAACGACAGGTGCCTATGGCTACACCTTC
.	TRBV28	TRBD2	14	TRBJ2-7	CASSSKREGYEQYF	TGTGCCAGCAGTTCTAAGCGGGAGGGGTACGAGCAGTACTTC
.	TRBV18	TRBD2	15	TRBJ2-1	CASSPPSGRGNEQFF	TGTGCCAGCTCACCACCTAGCGGGAGGGGAAATGAGCAGTTCTTC
.	TRBV3-1/TRBV3-2	.	14	TRBJ2-5	CASSQGARGETQYF	TGTGCCAGCAGCCAAGGGGCCCGGGGGGAGACCCAGTACTTC
.	TRBV28	.	13	TRBJ1-4	CASGTHKDEKLFF	TGTGCCAGCGGGACTCATAAGGATGAAAAACTGTTTTTT
.	TRBV6-6	TRBD1	13	TRBJ2-7	CATETGWGYEQYF	TGTGCCACAGAGACAGGGTGGGGCTACGAGCAGTACTTC
.	TRBV7-8	TRBD1	13	TRBJ1-2	CASSLDRGHGYTF	TGTGCCAGCAGCCTTGACAGGGGGCATGGCTACACCTTC
.	TRBV29-1	.	14	TRBJ2-2	CSVADRTNTGELFF	TGCAGCGTTGCCGACAGGACGAACACCGGGGAGCTGTTTTTT
few	TRBV7-9	.	14	TRBJ2-1	CASSLALSGQEQFF	TGTGCCAGCAGCTTAGCGCTCTCTGGGCAAGAGCAGTTCTTC
.	TRBV6-5	TRBD1	15	TRBJ1-2	CASKDDGDRGYGYTF	TGTGCCAGCAAGGACGATGGGGACAGGGGATATGGCTACACCTTC
.	TRBV19	.	15	TRBJ1-5	CASSPPGLQTQPQHF	TGTGCCAGTAGTCCCCCGGGACTGCAGACTCAGCCCCAGCATTTT
.	TRBV28	.	15	TRBJ2-2	CASQRRGGYTGELFF	TGTGCCTCCCAAAGGCGCGGGGGCTACACCGGGGAGCTGTTTTTT
.	TRBV11-2	.	16	TRBJ1-4	CASSLRNRATNEKLFF	TGTGCCAGCAGCTTGCGAAACAGAGCAACTAATGAAAAACTGTTTTTT
.	TRBV5-4	TRBD2	16	TRBJ2-2	CASSLVGTSGTGELFF	TGTGCCAGCAGCTTGGTGGGGACTAGCGGCACCGGGGAGCTGTTTTTT
.	TRBV14	.	16	TRBJ1-4	CASSLVGWGDGEKLFF	TGTGCCAGCAGCCTCGTCGGTTGGGGGGACGGCGAAAAACTGTTTTTT
.	TRBV7-9	TRBD1	17	TRBJ1-1	CASSPLWTGLQNTEAFF	TGTGCCAGCAGCCCCCTCTGGACAGGATTACAGAACACTGAAGCTTTCTTT
.	TRBV16	.	15	TRBJ1-5	CASSPRRGGSQPQHF	TGTGCCAGCAGCCCCCGCCGGGGAGGGAGTCAGCCCCAGCATTTT
.	TRBV3-1/TRBV3-2	TRBD1	15	TRBJ1-4	CASSTETGANEKLFF	TGTGCCAGCAGCACCGAGACAGGGGCCAATGAAAAACTGTTTTTT